The 23 T cell receptor beta chains reported below all come from one sample, sequenced in a study of PD-1 blockade in mismatch repair-deficient tumors. Sequencing used immunoSEQ multiplex PCR; TCRdb keeps in-frame clones, though not all of them. Among about 68,000 clones listed, around four fifths were seen once. The sample in question was peripheral blood, obtained 2 weeks after starting pembrolizumab. These receptors came from an adult with mismatch repair-deficient cancer.

The chain couples TRBV4-1 to TRBJ2-1; 13 bases are shared with TRBD2. Germline V lookup: CDR1 MGHRA, CDR2 YSYEKL. The V segment lost 1 base and the J segment 1 base; nucleotides outside the gene matches: 4. This CDR3 is 18 amino acids long. The CDR3 is CASSQVGTSGISYNEQFF. Written as DNA, the CDR3 is TGCGCCAGCAGCCAAGTGGGGACTAGCGGGATTTCCTACAATGAGCAGTTCTTC.

The genes are TRBV6-1 and TRBJ2-7; TRBD2 is a possible D gene (5 bases). CDR1 is MNHNS, CDR2 SASEGT, per germline. The V end was cut by 2 bases, the J end by 2 bases, with 13 bases between. CDR3 length: 15 amino acids. The CDR3 loop is CASSETKLGAYEQYF. The CDR3 nucleotides read TGTGCCAGCAGTGAAACGAAACTAGGAGCCTACGAGCAGTACTTC.

This chain joins TRBV30 and TRBJ1-4; the match to TRBD1 covers 7 bases. CDR1 is GTSNPN and CDR2 is SVGIG in the germline V gene (reference sequence). The trim removed 1 base at V and 8 bases at J, leaving 10 bases unmatched. The length of the CDR3 is 15 residues. As DNA, the CDR3 is TGTGCCTGGAGTGGCCGAGGGGGCACAGGGGAAAAACTGTTTTTT. Protein product: CAWSGRGGTGEKLFF.

DNA for the CDR3: TGCAGCGCCGCGTCCGGCCCTGAAGCTTTCTTT. This gives the protein CSAASGPEAFF. The chain recombines TRBV29-1 with TRBJ1-1; D call uncertain. Trimming removed 7 bases from V and 6 bases from J, with 12 bases in between. CDR1 SQVTM and CDR2 ANQGSEA come from the germline V gene. This CDR3 is built from 11 residues.

The CDR3 reads CASRRQGGEKLFF. The CDR3 DNA sequence: TGTGCCAGCAGAAGACAGGGGGGTGAAAAACTGTTTTTT. The V gene is TRBV5-5, the J gene TRBJ1-4; 9 bases fit TRBD1. This CDR3 has 13 residues. V lost 5 bases to trimming and J lost 7 bases; unmatched junction nucleotides: 3. The germline V gene encodes CDR1 SGHKS and CDR2 YYEKEE (reference sequence).

The table lists this clone with a few counts. The chain joins TRBV6-5 to TRBJ2-5, with a tentative D call TRBD2 (6 bases). Germline-derived CDR1 and CDR2 are MNHEY and SVGAGI. Trimming took off 5 bases at V and 2 bases at J, with 15 bases between the two ends. The CDR3 consists of 15 residues. CDR3 sequence (DNA): TGTGCCAGCAGTCCTTCACCGGGGAGGCAAGAGACCCAGTACTTC. Protein product: CASSPSPGRQETQYF.

This clone was counted a few times. V and J are TRBV7-2 and TRBJ2-6; 8 bases fit TRBD1. Germline V lookup: CDR1 SGHTA, CDR2 FQGNSA. J gave up 3 bases and V 2 bases, and 3 bases lay outside the gene matches. The CDR3 extends over 16 amino acids. DNA of the CDR3: TGTGCCAGCAGCTTACAGGGGGCGGGTGGGGCCAACGTCCTGACTTTC. This encodes CASSLQGAGGANVLTF.

J is TRBJ1-3 and V is TRBV9; D remains unclear. The V gene lost 0 bases and the J gene lost 0 bases, with 4 bases spanning the gap. Germline CDR1 is SGDLS and CDR2 is YYNGEE. The CDR3 length is 14 residues. The CDR3 DNA is TGTGCCAGCAGCGTAGACGTCTCTGGAAACACCATATATTTT. Translated: CASSVDVSGNTIYF.

V and J are TRBV28 and TRBJ1-5; possibly TRBD1 for D (5 bases). V was trimmed by 7 bases and J by 0 bases, leaving 13 bases between them. The CDR3 totals 15 residues. Germline loops: CDR1 MDHEN, CDR2 SYDVKM. CDR3 sequence reads: CASNSGGDSNQPQHF. As DNA, the CDR3 is TGTGCCAGCAATTCTGGGGGGGATAGCAATCAGCCCCAGCATTTT.

This chain links TRBV2 with TRBJ2-7; 7 nucleotides agree with TRBD1. This CDR3 comprises 14 residues. The ends lost 7 bases at V and 6 bases at J; junction bases unmatched: 12. The V gene's germline CDR1 is SNHLY and CDR2 FYNNEI. This chain's CDR3 is CASIWDSEEGEQYF. CDR3 nucleotides: TGTGCCAGCATTTGGGACAGTGAAGAAGGCGAGCAGTACTTC. Full variable domain (remainder filled in from reference TRBV2 and TRBJ2-7): EPEVTQTPSHQVTQMGQEVILRCVPISNHLYFYWYRQILGQKVEFLVSFYNNEISEKSEIFDDQFSVERPDGSNFTLKIRSTKLEDSAMYFCASIWDSEEGEQYFGPGTRLTVT.

The chain joins TRBV6-5 to TRBJ1-2, with unresolved D. This CDR3 contains 16 residues. Trimming shortened V by 4 bases and J by 4 bases, and 19 bases separated the two germline ends. Germline CDR1 MNHEY, CDR2 SVGAGI. CDR3 nucleotide sequence: TGTGCCAGCAGTTCCCCCCGGAGAGACGGAGTCTATGGCTACACCTTC. It yields the protein CASSSPRRDGVYGYTF.

A single count supports this clone. The rearrangement joins TRBV19 to TRBJ1-3, with D perhaps TRBD1 (5 bases). The CDR3 contains 15 residues. Trimming shortened V by 8 bases and J by 2 bases, and 16 bases separated the two germline ends. CDR1 is LNHDA and CDR2 is SQIVND in the germline V gene (reference sequence). The CDR3: CASWGIQETGNTIYF. CDR3 bases: TGTGCCAGTTGGGGGATTCAAGAAACTGGAAACACCATATATTTT.

The chain couples TRBV5-6 to TRBJ1-2; D is perhaps TRBD1 (6 bases). CDR3 length: 15 amino acids. The V and J ends lost 6 bases and 2 bases respectively, with 17 bases between them. In germline, CDR1 is SGHDT, CDR2 YYEEEE. This CDR3 reads CASIGPKGGNYGYTF. The CDR3 DNA reads as TGTGCCAGCATCGGCCCCAAAGGGGGAAACTATGGCTACACCTTC.

The gene calls are TRBV2 and TRBJ2-1; 8 positions match TRBD2. Trimming removed 5 bases from V and 5 bases from J; junction bases left unmatched: 2. Germline assignment: CDR1 SNHLY and CDR2 FYNNEI. CDR3 length equals 13 residues. The DNA for the CDR3 is TGTGCCAGCAGTACTAGCGGTAACAATGAGCAGTTCTTC. Translated, it gives CASSTSGNNEQFF.

The chain recombines TRBV4-1 with TRBJ2-3; D is undetermined. CDR3 length: 13 residues. CDR1 and CDR2 from the germline V gene are MGHRA and YSYEKL. V was shortened by 0 bases and J by 5 bases, with 6 bases between the two germline ends. The chain's CDR3 is CASSQERVDTQYF. The CDR3, as DNA: TGCGCCAGCAGCCAAGAACGCGTAGATACGCAGTATTTT.

The chain carries TRBV7-2 and TRBJ2-1; TRBD2 aligns across 11 bases. Trimming at V came to 2 bases and at J to 6 bases, leaving 6 bases not matched to a gene. The germline gives CDR1 SGHTA, CDR2 FQGNSA. The CDR3 contains 16 residues. CDR3 nucleotides: TGTGCCAGCAGCTTACGGTCACTAGCGGGAGTCAATGAGCAGTTCTTC. This encodes CASSLRSLAGVNEQFF.

In this sample, this clone turned up once. This rearrangement joins TRBV19 to TRBJ2-5; D gene ambiguous. The CDR3 extends over 13 amino acids. The V gene's germline CDR1 is LNHDA and CDR2 SQIVND (reference sequence). Trimming shortened V by 4 bases and J by 2 bases, and 8 bases separated the two germline ends. The CDR3 nucleotides are TGTGCCAGTAGTACAAGGGCGCAAGAGACCCAGTACTTC. Its translation: CASSTRAQETQYF.

V and J are TRBV7-2 and TRBJ2-5; 7 nucleotides agree with TRBD1. CDR1 SGHTA and CDR2 FQGNSA come from the germline V gene. Trimming removed 5 bases from V and 4 bases from J; junction bases left unmatched: 7. This CDR3 is 14 amino acids long. This CDR3 reads CASSLAGTVETQYF. The DNA for the CDR3 is TGTGCCAGCAGCCTGGCCGGGACAGTAGAGACCCAGTACTTC.

CDR3 sequence reads: CASSFIDRDNQPQHF. For the CDR3, the DNA is TGTGCCAGCAGTTTTATAGACAGGGACAATCAGCCCCAGCATTTT. The chain couples TRBV28 to TRBJ1-5, with 7 nucleotides matching TRBD1. The germline V gene encodes CDR1 MDHEN and CDR2 SYDVKM. Trimming at V came to 3 bases and at J to 3 bases, leaving 5 bases not matched to a gene. The length of the CDR3 is 15 residues. Drawing the rest from reference TRBV28 and TRBJ1-5, the complete variable domain is DVKVTQSSRYLVKRTGEKVFLECVQDMDHENMFWYRQDPGLGLRLIYFSYDVKMKEKGDIPEGYSVSREKKERFSLILESASTNQTSMYLCASSFIDRDNQPQHFGDGTRLSIL.

The CDR3 DNA sequence: TGTGCCAGCAGCTTTGTCAGCGGACTAACAGATACGCAGTATTTT. Its protein is CASSFVSGLTDTQYF. The chain carries TRBV11-3 and TRBJ2-3; tentatively, D is TRBD2 (6 bases). CDR3 length: 15 amino acids. V lost 3 bases, J lost 3 bases, and 13 bases lay in between. The germline gives CDR1 SGHNT, CDR2 YENEEA. Supplemented by reference TRBV11-3 and TRBJ2-3, the full variable domain reads EAGVVQSPRYKIIEKKQPVAFWCNPISGHNTLYWYLQNLGQGPELLIRYENEEAVDDSQLPKDRFSAERLKGVDSTLKIQPAELGDSAVYLCASSFVSGLTDTQYFGPGTRLTVL.

This chain uses TRBV7-9 with TRBJ2-7; D is unresolved. The CDR3 runs 15 residues. Trimming took 2 bases from V and 2 from J, leaving 13 bases between them. CDR1 and CDR2 from the germline V gene are SEHNR and FQNEAQ (reference sequence). The CDR3 DNA sequence: TGTGCCAGCAGCTTATTAGGCGCAACAACCTACGAGCAGTACTTC. It is translated as CASSLLGATTYEQYF.

In its sample, this clone was seen once. V is TRBV6-1 and J is TRBJ2-1, with 10 bases matching TRBD2. Germline values: CDR1 MNHNS, CDR2 SASEGT. The V gene end was trimmed by 1 base and the J gene end by 1 base; junction bases not matched to a gene: 4. This CDR3 comprises 17 residues. CDR3 sequence reads: CASSEVASGGSYNEQFF. The CDR3 DNA reads TGTGCCAGCAGTGAAGTCGCTAGCGGGGGATCCTACAATGAGCAGTTCTTC.

CDR3 nucleotide sequence: TGTGCCAGTAGTATATGGACAGGGGGAACGGGAAACACCATATATTTT. Translation: CASSIWTGGTGNTIYF. This chain uses TRBV19 with TRBJ1-3, with TRBD1 matching over 10 bases. V lost 2 bases to trimming and J lost 4 bases; unmatched junction nucleotides: 5. The CDR3 loop spans 16 amino acids. Germline V gene data show CDR1 as LNHDA and CDR2 as SQIVND (reference sequence).